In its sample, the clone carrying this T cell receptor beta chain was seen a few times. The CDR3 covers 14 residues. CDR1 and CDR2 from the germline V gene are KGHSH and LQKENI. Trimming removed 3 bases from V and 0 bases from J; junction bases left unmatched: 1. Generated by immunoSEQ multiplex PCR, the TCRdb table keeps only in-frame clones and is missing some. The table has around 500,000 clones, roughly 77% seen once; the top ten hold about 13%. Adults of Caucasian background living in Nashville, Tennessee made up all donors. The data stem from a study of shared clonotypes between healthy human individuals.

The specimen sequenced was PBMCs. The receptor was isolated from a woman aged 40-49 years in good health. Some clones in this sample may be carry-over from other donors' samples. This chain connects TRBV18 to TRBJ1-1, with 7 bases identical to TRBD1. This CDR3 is CASSPGTVNTEAFF. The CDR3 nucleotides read TGTGCCAGCTCACCGGGGACAGTGAACACTGAAGCTTTCTTT.